What follows describes a single T cell receptor beta chain. The entry originates in a study of CD8+CD57+ T cells in acquired aplastic anemia. In germline, CDR1 is MNHEY, CDR2 SMNVEV (reference sequence). The V end was cut by 2 bases, the J end by 3 bases, with 13 bases between. The CDR3 consists of 15 residues. Genomic DNA, the template, was used for profiling of the TCR beta VDJ and CDR3. Each CDR3 protein is one row after TCRdb ran MiXCR on the reads. Here the sample spans roughly 81,000 distinct CDR3 sequences, around 44% being singletons. The chain links TRBV27 to TRBJ1-2, with D maybe TRBD1 (5 bases). The source is a human donor in good health, serving as a control. The specimen was sorted CD4+, CD8+, or CD8+CD57+ T cells (not recorded which) from PBMCs. CDR3 in amino acids: CASSLIFGGDYGYTF. DNA for the CDR3: TGTGCCAGCAGTTTAATCTTCGGGGGAGACTATGGCTACACCTTC.